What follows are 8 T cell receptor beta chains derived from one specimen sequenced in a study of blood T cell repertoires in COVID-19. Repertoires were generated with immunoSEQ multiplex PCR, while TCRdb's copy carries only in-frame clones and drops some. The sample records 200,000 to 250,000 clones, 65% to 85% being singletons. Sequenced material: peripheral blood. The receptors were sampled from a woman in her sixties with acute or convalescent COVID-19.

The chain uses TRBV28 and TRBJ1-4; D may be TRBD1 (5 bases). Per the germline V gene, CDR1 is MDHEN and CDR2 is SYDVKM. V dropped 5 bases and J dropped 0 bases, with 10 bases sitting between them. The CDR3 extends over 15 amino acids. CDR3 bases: TGTGCCAGCAGTCTAGACAGAGCAACTAATGAAAAACTGTTTTTT. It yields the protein CASSLDRATNEKLFF.

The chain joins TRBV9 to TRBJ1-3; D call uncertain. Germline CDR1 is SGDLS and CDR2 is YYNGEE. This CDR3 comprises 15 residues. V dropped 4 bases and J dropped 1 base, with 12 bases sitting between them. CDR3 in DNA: TGTGCCAGCAGCCTGGAACGGGGATCTGGAAACACCATATATTTT. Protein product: CASSLERGSGNTIYF.

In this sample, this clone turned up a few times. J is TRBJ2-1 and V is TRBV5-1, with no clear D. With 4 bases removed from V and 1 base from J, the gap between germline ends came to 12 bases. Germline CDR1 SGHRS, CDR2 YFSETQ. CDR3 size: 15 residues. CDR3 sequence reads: CASSPDGASYNEQFF. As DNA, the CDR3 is TGCGCCAGCAGCCCAGACGGAGCGTCCTACAATGAGCAGTTCTTC. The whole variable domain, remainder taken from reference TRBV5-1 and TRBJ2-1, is KAGVTQTPRYLIKTRGQQVTLSCSPISGHRSVSWYQQTPGQGLQFLFEYFSETQRNKGNFPGRFSGRQFSNSRSEMNVSTLELGDSALYLCASSPDGASYNEQFFGPGTRLTVL.

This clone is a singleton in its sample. CDR3 in DNA: TGTGCCAGCAGCCATTACAGCGGGACAGGAGATGAAAAACTGTTTTTT. This translates into CASSHYSGTGDEKLFF. This sequence joins TRBV3-1 (or the pseudogene TRBV3-2) and TRBJ1-4; 8 nucleotides match TRBD1. CDR3 length: 16 residues. The trim removed 3 bases at V and 6 bases at J, leaving 9 bases unmatched. Germline CDR1 and CDR2: LGHDT and YNNKEL (reference sequence).

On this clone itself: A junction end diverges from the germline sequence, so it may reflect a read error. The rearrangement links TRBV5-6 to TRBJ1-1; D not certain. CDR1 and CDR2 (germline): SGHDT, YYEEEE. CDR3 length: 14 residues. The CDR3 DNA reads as TGTGCCAGCAGGTTGGGGTCGGGGATCGGTGAAGCTTTCTTT. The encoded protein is CASRLGSGIGEAFF.

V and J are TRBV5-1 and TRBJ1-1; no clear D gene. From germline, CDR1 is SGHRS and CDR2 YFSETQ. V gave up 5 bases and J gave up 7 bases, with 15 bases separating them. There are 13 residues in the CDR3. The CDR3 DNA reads TGCGCCAGCAGGTTCCAGGCGGGGTTTGAAGCTTTCTTT. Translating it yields CASRFQAGFEAFF.

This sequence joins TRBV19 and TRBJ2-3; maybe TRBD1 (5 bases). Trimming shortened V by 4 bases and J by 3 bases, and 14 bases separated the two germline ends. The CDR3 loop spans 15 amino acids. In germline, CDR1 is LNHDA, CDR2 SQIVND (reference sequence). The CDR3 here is CASSTLGDGTDTQYF. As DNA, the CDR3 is TGTGCCAGTAGTACCCTAGGGGATGGGACAGATACGCAGTATTTT.

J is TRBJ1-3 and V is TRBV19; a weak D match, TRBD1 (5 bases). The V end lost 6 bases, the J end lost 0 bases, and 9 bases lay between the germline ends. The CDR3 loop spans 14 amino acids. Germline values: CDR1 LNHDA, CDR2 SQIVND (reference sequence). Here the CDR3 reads CASRGQGSGNTIYF. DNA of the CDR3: TGTGCCAGTAGGGGCCAGGGCTCTGGAAACACCATATATTTT.